This TCR beta chain comes out of a study of OX40 agonist ivuxolimab in advanced cancers. Study background: Partial responses were seen in three patients, one with hepatocellular carcinoma and two with cutaneous melanoma. Study findings and constraints: At 0.1 to 3.0 mg/kg and by week 6, clonal expansion occurred in CD4+ and CD8+ blood T cells.

TCRdb's table, derived via immunoSEQ multiplex PCR, lists solely in-frame clones and lacks some. The sample has under 30,000 clones, about 90% seen once. The V and J ends lost 2 bases and 5 bases respectively, with 15 bases between them. The germline gives CDR1 MNHEY, CDR2 SVGAGI. This CDR3 is built from 16 residues. A word on this clone: The target antigen is unknown.

It was autoimmune disease history or systemic immunosuppression that excluded patients. At baseline, cycle 4 day 1, and cycle 7 day 1, blood was sampled. The source was CD4+ or CD8+ T cells sorted from blood, collected in a trial of the OX40 agonist ivuxolimab. The gene calls are TRBV6-5 and TRBJ1-4; no reliable D call. This receptor was taken from an adult with an advanced solid tumor such as melanoma, head and neck, liver or kidney cancer. Here the CDR3 DNA reads TGTGCCAGCAGTTACAACGCCGGAGGCCTAAATGAAAAACTGTTTTTT. Its translation: CASSYNAGGLNEKLFF.